The 22 T cell receptor beta chains below come from one sample, sequenced in a study of molecular identifiers for immune sequencing clone quantification. One entry per CDR3 protein results from TCRdb running MiXCR on the PCR reads. The sample includes some 320,000 distinct CDR3 sequences, around 21% of them seen just once. The sequencing sample was made of naive CD8+ T cells from blood, with Jurkat cell RNA spiked in. Sample subset: FACS-sorted CD8+CD4-CCR7+CD45RA+ naive T cells. Receptors originate from a human donor in good health. Some libraries in this study had Jurkat cell RNA spiked in.

This clonotype was seen ten or more times. The J gene is TRBJ1-3, the V gene TRBV7-9, with D possibly TRBD1 on 5 matching bases. The germline V gene has CDR1 SEHNR and CDR2 FQNEAQ (reference sequence). Between the trimmed V and J ends, which lost 5 bases and 0 bases, there was a span of 11 bases. The CDR3 loop spans 15 amino acids. CDR3 protein: CASSNWDGSGNTIYF. The CDR3, as DNA: TGTGCCAGCAGCAACTGGGACGGCTCTGGAAACACCATATATTTT.

This clonotype was seen at least ten times. The chain joins TRBV20-1 to TRBJ2-4; D is uncertain. The germline V gene encodes CDR1 DFQATT and CDR2 SNEGSKA (reference sequence). Trimming removed 0 bases at V and 0 bases at J, with 12 bases between. The CDR3 has 16 residues. The CDR3 DNA reads as TGCAGTGCTAGAGATGTGGAAGAGCTAGCCAAAAACATTCAGTACTTC. Amino acids: CSARDVEELAKNIQYF.

Ten or more counts support this clonotype. The chain uses TRBV20-1 and TRBJ2-7; D not resolved. The ends were cut back, 0 bases at V and 0 bases at J, with 9 bases in the middle. The CDR3 has 14 amino acids. CDR1 is DFQATT and CDR2 is SNEGSKA in the germline V gene (reference sequence). CDR3 DNA sequence: TGCAGTGCTAGAGATGTTGGAAACTCCTACGAGCAGTACTTC. It codes for CSARDVGNSYEQYF.

This clonotype has more than one count but fewer than ten. The chain carries TRBV12-3 or TRBV12-4 and TRBJ2-3; D remains unclear. Trimming shortened V by 5 bases and J by 2 bases, and 8 bases separated the two germline ends. The CDR3 loop spans 13 amino acids. The CDR3 sequence: CASSPAVTDTQYF. CDR3 coding DNA: TGTGCCAGCAGTCCCGCGGTCACAGATACGCAGTATTTT.

This clonotype was seen repeatedly, ten times or more. The chain has TRBV7-9 and TRBJ2-7; D uncertain. The CDR3 extends over 13 amino acids. V lost 5 bases and J 1 base, leaving 9 bases between the germline ends. Germline CDR1 SEHNR, CDR2 FQNEAQ (reference sequence). CDR3 DNA sequence: TGTGCCAGCAGCCCCCAAATTTCCTACGAGCAGTACTTC. This gives the protein CASSPQISYEQYF. The full variable domain, its missing parts supplied by reference TRBV7-9 and TRBJ2-7, is DTGVSQNPRHKITKRGQNVTFRCDPISEHNRLYWYRQTLGQGPEFLTYFQNEAQLEKSRLLSDRFSAERPKGSFSTLEIQRTEQGDSAMYLCASSPQISYEQYFGPGTRLTVT.

In its sample, this clonotype was seen many times. The chain recombines TRBV14 with TRBJ1-2; D remains ambiguous. Germline-derived CDR1 and CDR2 are SGHDN and FVKESK. This CDR3 has 16 residues. Between the trimmed V and J ends, which lost 0 bases and 0 bases, there was a span of 11 bases. The CDR3 spells CASSQDLTEANYGYTF. CDR3 in DNA: TGTGCCAGCAGCCAAGATCTAACAGAAGCTAACTATGGCTACACCTTC.

This clonotype was seen many times. The rearrangement joins TRBV7-9 to TRBJ1-3; TRBD1 matches 7 bases. The CDR3 contains 12 residues. The germline V gene encodes CDR1 SEHNR and CDR2 FQNEAQ (reference sequence). V was clipped by 4 bases and J by 10 bases; unmatched bases: 4. This chain's CDR3 is CASSSQGETIYF. The CDR3 DNA is TGTGCCAGCAGCTCCCAGGGGGAGACCATATATTTT.

This clonotype was observed at least ten times. The chain couples TRBV5-5 to TRBJ2-1; perhaps TRBD1 as D (6 bases). CDR1 is SGHKS and CDR2 is YYEKEE in the germline V gene (reference sequence). Trimming took off 4 bases at V and 2 bases at J, with 10 bases between the two ends. The CDR3 totals 14 residues. CDR3 region: CASSAYRAYNEQFF. The CDR3 DNA sequence: TGTGCCAGCAGCGCATACAGGGCCTACAATGAGCAGTTCTTC.

Turning to this clonotype: This may come from a read error, since a much larger clone is one base off. The chain employs TRBV27 and TRBJ2-3; D gene unclear. The CDR3 has 15 amino acids. Germline CDR1 is MNHEY and CDR2 is SMNVEV (reference sequence). The CDR3 protein is CASSLSSGPLDTRYF. The CDR3 DNA is TGTGCCAGCAGTTTATCATCCGGCCCTCTAGATACGCGGTATTTT.

In its sample, this clonotype was seen many times. This chain links TRBV24-1 with TRBJ2-1; D unresolved. Germline assignment: CDR1 KGHDR and CDR2 SFDVKD. Trimming removed 1 base from V and 9 bases from J, with 9 bases in between. This CDR3 comprises 13 residues. DNA of the CDR3: TGTGCCACCAGTGATTTACGTTACGGTGAGCAGTTCTTC. Its translation is CATSDLRYGEQFF.

As regards this clonotype: Being one base from a much bigger clone, this may be a read error. The V call is TRBV28, the J call TRBJ1-5, with D possibly matching TRBD1 (5 bases). Germline values: CDR1 MDHEN, CDR2 SYDVKM. The CDR3 totals 13 residues. CDR3 nucleotides: TGTGCCAGCAGTCTCTGGGGCCATCAGCTCCAGCATTTT. Its translation is CASSLWGHQLQHF.

This clonotype was recorded many times. The chain uses TRBV25-1 and TRBJ2-7; a weak D match, TRBD1 (6 bases). Germline V gives CDR1 MGHDK, CDR2 SYGVNS. With 4 bases removed from V and 2 bases from J, the gap between germline ends came to 12 bases. This CDR3 has 14 amino acids. The DNA of the CDR3 is TGTGCCAGCAGTGGAGGGGACATCCCCTACGAGCAGTACTTC. Its protein product is CASSGGDIPYEQYF.

The gene calls are TRBV27 and TRBJ2-3; possibly TRBD2 for D (6 bases). CDR1 is MNHEY, CDR2 SMNVEV, per germline (reference sequence). This CDR3 comprises 14 residues. V shed 6 bases and J shed 1 base, with 11 bases lying between them. The CDR3 reads CASRRGGGTDTQYF. In DNA, the CDR3 is TGTGCCAGCAGGCGAGGCGGGGGCACAGATACGCAGTATTTT.

This clonotype has ten or more counts. The chain joins TRBV14 to TRBJ1-2; possibly TRBD1 for D (5 bases). V shed 5 bases and J shed 6 bases, with 19 bases lying between them. Germline V gene sequence: CDR1 SGHDN, CDR2 FVKESK. The CDR3 covers 15 residues. The CDR3 here is CASSLTGTEDHGYTF. The CDR3 bases are TGTGCCAGCAGCTTAACCGGGACGGAGGATCATGGCTACACCTTC.

A remark on this clonotype: Being one base from a much bigger clone, this may be a read error. J is TRBJ2-7 and V is TRBV6-5; possible D gene TRBD2, 5 bases. Germline V CDR1 and CDR2: MNHEY, SVGAGI. The length of the CDR3 is 16 residues. V gave up 0 bases and J gave up 6 bases, with 18 bases separating them. The CDR3 coding sequence is TGTGCCAGCAGTTACTCGATGGCTAGCTGGAGTGGCGAGCAGTACTTC. Its protein product is CASSYSMASWSGEQYF.

This clonotype was observed at least ten times. V usage is TRBV4-1 and J usage is TRBJ1-1; no clear D. Trimming left V 1 base short and J 5 bases short, with 8 bases between. Germline-derived CDR1 and CDR2 are MGHRA and YSYEKL. This CDR3 contains 13 residues. For the CDR3, the DNA is TGCGCCAGCAGCCAAGTGGGCAGGACTGAAGCTTTCTTT. This codes for CASSQVGRTEAFF.

Only one count was recorded for this clonotype. This may stem from a read error, because a much larger clone lies one nucleotide away. The chain carries TRBV5-3 and TRBJ1-1; no firm D call. TRBV5-3 is assigned to the ORF class and has an uncertain function. V was clipped by 9 bases and J by 3 bases, with 27 bases between them. This CDR3 contains 17 residues. The CDR3 sequence is CANSLSGRPRYDTEAFF. The DNA of the CDR3 is TGTGCCAACAGCTTATCCGGCCGCCCAAGGTACGACACTGAAGCTTTCTTT.

This clonotype was recorded a few times. V usage is TRBV20-1 and J usage is TRBJ1-5; 8 bases match TRBD1. Germline values: CDR1 DFQATT, CDR2 SNEGSKA (reference sequence). The CDR3 extends over 20 amino acids. J lost 0 bases, V lost 3 bases, and 19 bases had no gene match. This chain's CDR3 is CSASGGGETGDPYSNQPQHF. CDR3 nucleotide sequence: TGCAGTGCTAGTGGGGGGGGTGAGACAGGGGATCCGTATAGCAATCAGCCCCAGCATTTT.

Worth noting for this clonotype: Being one base from a much bigger clone, this may be a read error. V is TRBV5-4 and J is TRBJ2-3; perhaps TRBD1 as D (6 bases). Germline V gene lookup returns CDR1 SGHNT and CDR2 YYREEE (reference sequence). Trimming shortened V by 3 bases and J by 2 bases, and 10 bases separated the two germline ends. There are 14 residues in the CDR3. The CDR3 loop reads CASSSRDNTDTQYF. CDR3 nucleotides: TGTGCCAGCAGCTCGAGGGACAACACAGATACGCAGTATTTT.

This clonotype was recorded at least ten times. The chain joins TRBV30 to TRBJ1-1, with 9 bases identical to TRBD1. In germline, CDR1 is GTSNPN, CDR2 SVGIG (reference sequence). V dropped 1 base and J dropped 5; count of bases not matched to a gene: 8. This CDR3 region has 15 residues. The CDR3 DNA sequence: TGTGCCTGGAGTGATATTGGACAGGGGAGAACTGAAGCTTTCTTT. The encoded protein is CAWSDIGQGRTEAFF.

This clonotype was detected many times. The DNA for the CDR3 is TGTGCCAGCAGTTACTCGCAGGATCCGCCCCAGCATTTT. Amino acid sequence: CASSYSQDPPQHF. The gene calls are TRBV6-5 and TRBJ1-5; no definite D call. V was cut by 0 bases and J by 9 bases, with 9 bases left in between. Germline-derived CDR1 and CDR2 are MNHEY and SVGAGI. The CDR3 spans 13 residues.

This clonotype was recorded a few times. V and J are TRBV6-2 or TRBV6-3 and TRBJ2-7; D may correspond to TRBD1 or TRBD2 (5 bases each). This CDR3 spans 14 amino acids. The V and J ends lost 5 bases and 7 bases respectively, with 18 bases between them. CDR1 and CDR2 from the germline V gene are MNHEY and SVGEGT. The CDR3 region has the DNA TGTGCCAGCAGTACGCCCGGGACCCTTGGGGAGCAGTACTTC. Protein: CASSTPGTLGEQYF.